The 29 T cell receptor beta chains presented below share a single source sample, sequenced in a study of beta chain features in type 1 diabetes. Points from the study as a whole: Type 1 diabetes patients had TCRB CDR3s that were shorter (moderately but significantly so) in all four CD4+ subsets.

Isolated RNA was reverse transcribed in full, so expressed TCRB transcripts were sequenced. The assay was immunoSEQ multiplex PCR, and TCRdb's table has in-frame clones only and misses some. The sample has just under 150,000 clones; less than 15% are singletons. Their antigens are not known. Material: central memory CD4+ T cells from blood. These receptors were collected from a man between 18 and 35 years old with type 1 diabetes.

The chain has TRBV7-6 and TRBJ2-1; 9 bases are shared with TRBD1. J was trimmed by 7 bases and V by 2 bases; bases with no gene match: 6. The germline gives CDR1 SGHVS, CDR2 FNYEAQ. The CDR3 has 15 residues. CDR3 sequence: CASSLTGGEENEQFF. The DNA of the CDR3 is TGTGCCAGCAGCTTAACAGGGGGCGAAGAGAATGAGCAGTTCTTC.

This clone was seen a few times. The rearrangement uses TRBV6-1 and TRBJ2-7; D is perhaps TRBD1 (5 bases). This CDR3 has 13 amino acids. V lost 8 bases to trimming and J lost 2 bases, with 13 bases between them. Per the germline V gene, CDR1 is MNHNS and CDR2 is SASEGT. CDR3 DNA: TGTGCCAGCGGGTTCGACAGACCCTACGAGCAGTACTTC. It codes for CASGFDRPYEQYF.

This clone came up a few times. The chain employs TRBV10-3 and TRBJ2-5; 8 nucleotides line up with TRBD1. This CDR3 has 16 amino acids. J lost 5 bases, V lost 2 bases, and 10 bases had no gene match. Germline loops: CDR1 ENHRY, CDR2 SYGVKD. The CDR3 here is CAISEPTTGAGETQYF. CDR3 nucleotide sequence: TGTGCCATCAGTGAGCCTACGACAGGGGCGGGGGAGACCCAGTACTTC.

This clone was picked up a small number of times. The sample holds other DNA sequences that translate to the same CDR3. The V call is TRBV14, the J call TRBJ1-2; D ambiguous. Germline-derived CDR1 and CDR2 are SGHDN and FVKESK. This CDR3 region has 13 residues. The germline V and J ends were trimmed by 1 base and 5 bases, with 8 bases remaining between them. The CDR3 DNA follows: TGTGCCAGCAGCCAAGGAAGGTCGTATGGCTACACCTTC. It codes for CASSQGRSYGYTF.

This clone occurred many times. The CDR3 region has the DNA TGCGCCAGCAGCCCGTTAAAAGGACTAGCGGGGGATGAGACCCAGTACTTC. This sequence encodes CASSPLKGLAGDETQYF. The rearrangement joins TRBV4-1 to TRBJ2-5; 13 bases are a match to TRBD2. V shed 4 bases, J shed 5 bases, and the junction held 10 bases outside the gene matches. This CDR3 is 17 amino acids long. The germline CDR1 and CDR2 sequences are MGHRA and YSYEKL.

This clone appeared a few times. CDR3 sequence reads: CASSLGPDSPLHF. In DNA, the CDR3 is TGCGCCAGCAGCTTGGGTCCAGATTCACCCCTCCACTTT. This chain joins TRBV5-1 and TRBJ1-6; D uncertain. The germline gives CDR1 SGHRS, CDR2 YFSETQ. The CDR3 extends over 13 amino acids. Trimming removed 0 bases at V and 8 bases at J, with 6 bases between.

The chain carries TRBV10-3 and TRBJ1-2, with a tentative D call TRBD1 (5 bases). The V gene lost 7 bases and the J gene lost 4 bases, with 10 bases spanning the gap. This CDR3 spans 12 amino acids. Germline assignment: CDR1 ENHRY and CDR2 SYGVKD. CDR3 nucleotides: TGTGCCATCACCGCGGGGACCTATGGCTACACCTTC. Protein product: CAITAGTYGYTF.

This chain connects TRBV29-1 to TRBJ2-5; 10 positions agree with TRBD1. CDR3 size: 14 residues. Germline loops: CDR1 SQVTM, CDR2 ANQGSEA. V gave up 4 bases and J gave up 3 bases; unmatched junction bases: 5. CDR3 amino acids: CSVGTGTGEETQYF. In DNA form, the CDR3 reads TGCAGCGTTGGCACCGGGACAGGGGAAGAGACCCAGTACTTC.

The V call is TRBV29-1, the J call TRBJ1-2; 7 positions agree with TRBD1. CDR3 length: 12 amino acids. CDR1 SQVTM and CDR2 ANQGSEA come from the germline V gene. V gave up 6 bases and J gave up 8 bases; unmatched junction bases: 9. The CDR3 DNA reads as TGCAGCGTGACAAACCCGGGACAGGGCTACACCTTC. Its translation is CSVTNPGQGYTF. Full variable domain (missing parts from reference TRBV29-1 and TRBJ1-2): SAVISQKPSRDICQRGTSLTIQCQVDSQVTMMFWYRQQPGQSLTLIATANQGSEATYESGFVIDKFPISRPNLTFSTLTVSNMSPEDSSIYLCSVTNPGQGYTFGSGTRLTVV.

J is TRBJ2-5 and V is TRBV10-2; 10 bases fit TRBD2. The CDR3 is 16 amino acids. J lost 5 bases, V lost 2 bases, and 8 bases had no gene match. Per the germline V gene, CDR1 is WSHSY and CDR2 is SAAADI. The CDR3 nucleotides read TGCGCCAGCAGTGAGACCCGGACTAGCGGCGGGGAGACCCAGTACTTC. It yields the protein CASSETRTSGGETQYF.

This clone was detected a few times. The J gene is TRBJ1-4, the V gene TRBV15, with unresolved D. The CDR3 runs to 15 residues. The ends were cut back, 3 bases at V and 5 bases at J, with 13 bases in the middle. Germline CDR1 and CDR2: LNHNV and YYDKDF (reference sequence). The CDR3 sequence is CATSRLGVSNEKLFF. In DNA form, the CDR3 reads TGTGCCACCAGCAGGCTTGGGGTATCGAATGAAAAACTGTTTTTT.

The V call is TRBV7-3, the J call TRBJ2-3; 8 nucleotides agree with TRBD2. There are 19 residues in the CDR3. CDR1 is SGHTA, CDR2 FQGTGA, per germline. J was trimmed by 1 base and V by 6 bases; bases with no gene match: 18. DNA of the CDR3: TGTGCCAGCAGTCCCGGGACTAGTGCTGTACCTTACGGCACAGATACGCAGTATTTT. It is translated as CASSPGTSAVPYGTDTQYF.

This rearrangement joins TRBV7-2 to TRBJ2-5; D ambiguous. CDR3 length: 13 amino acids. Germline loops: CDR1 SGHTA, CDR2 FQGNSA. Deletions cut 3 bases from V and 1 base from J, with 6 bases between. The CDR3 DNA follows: TGTGCCAGCAGCTTGGCACCCCAAGAGACCCAGTACTTC. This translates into CASSLAPQETQYF.

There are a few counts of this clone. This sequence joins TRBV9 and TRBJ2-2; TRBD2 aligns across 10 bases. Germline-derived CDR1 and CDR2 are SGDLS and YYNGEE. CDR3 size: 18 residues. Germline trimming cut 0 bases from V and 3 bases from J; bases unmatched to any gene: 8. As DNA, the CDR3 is TGTGCCAGCAGCGTAGGTCTAGCGGGGGTTCATGACACCGGGGAGCTGTTTTTT. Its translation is CASSVGLAGVHDTGELFF.

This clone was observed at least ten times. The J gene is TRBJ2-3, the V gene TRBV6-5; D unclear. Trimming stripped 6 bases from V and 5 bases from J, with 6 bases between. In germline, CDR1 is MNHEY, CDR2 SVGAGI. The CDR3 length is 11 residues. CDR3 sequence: CASSSVDTQYF. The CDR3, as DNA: TGTGCCAGCAGCTCTGTAGATACGCAGTATTTT.

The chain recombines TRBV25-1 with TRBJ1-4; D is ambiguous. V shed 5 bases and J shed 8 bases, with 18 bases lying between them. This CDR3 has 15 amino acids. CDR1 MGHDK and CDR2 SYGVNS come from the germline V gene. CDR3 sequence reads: CASSNPIGTGEKLFF. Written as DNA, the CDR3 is TGTGCCAGCAGTAACCCCATCGGAACGGGGGAAAAACTGTTTTTT. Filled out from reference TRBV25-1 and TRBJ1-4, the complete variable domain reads EADIYQTPRYLVIGTGKKITLECSQTMGHDKMYWYQQDPGMELHLIHYSYGVNSTEKGDLSSESTVSRIRTEHFPLTLESARPSHTSQYLCASSNPIGTGEKLFFGSGTQLSVL.

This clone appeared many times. The chain's CDR3 is CASSPVIHNEQFF. The CDR3 coding sequence is TGTGCCAGTAGTCCGGTTATCCACAATGAGCAGTTCTTC. The chain recombines TRBV19 with TRBJ2-1; D is unclear. In germline, CDR1 is LNHDA, CDR2 SQIVND (reference sequence). With 5 bases removed from V and 5 bases from J, the gap between germline ends came to 10 bases. This CDR3 has 13 residues.

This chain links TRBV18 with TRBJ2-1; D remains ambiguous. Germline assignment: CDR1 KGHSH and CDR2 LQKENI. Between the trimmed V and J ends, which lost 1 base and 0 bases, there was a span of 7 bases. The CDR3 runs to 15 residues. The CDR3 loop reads CASSPQGISYNEQFF. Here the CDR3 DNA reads TGTGCCAGCTCACCACAGGGTATCTCCTACAATGAGCAGTTCTTC.

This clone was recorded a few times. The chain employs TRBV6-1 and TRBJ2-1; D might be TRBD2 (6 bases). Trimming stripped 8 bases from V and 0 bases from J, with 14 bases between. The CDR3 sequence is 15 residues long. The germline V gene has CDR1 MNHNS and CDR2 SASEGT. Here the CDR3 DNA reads TGTGCCAGCGATCTTCGGGGGAGCTCCTACAATGAGCAGTTCTTC. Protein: CASDLRGSSYNEQFF.

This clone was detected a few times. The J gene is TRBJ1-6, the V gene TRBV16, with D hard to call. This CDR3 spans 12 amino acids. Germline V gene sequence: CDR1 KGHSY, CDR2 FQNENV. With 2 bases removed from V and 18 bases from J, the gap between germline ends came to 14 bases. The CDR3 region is CASSQPPGIGHF. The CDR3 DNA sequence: TGTGCCAGCAGCCAACCCCCGGGAATCGGCCACTTT.

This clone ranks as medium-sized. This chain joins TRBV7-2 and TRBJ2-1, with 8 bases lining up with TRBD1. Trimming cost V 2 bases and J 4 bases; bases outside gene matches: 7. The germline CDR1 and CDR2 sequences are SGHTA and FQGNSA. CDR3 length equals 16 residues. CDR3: CASSLQTGTGYNEQFF. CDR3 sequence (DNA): TGTGCCAGCAGCTTACAGACCGGGACAGGATACAATGAGCAGTTCTTC.

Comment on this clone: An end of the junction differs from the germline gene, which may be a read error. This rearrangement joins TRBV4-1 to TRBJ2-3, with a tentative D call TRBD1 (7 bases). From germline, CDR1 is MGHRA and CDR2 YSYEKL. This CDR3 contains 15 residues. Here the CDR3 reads CASSQSAGGPDTQYF. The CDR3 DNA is TGTGCCAGCAGCCAATCGGCAGGGGGGCCAGATACGCAGTATTTT.

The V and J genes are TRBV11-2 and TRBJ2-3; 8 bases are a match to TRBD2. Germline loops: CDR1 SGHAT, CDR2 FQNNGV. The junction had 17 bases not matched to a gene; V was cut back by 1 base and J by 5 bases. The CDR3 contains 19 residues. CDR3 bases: TGTGCCAGCAGCTTAGCTTTTGCCCGGAGAGGGCGGGGGGTAGATACGCAGTATTTT. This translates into CASSLAFARRGRGVDTQYF.

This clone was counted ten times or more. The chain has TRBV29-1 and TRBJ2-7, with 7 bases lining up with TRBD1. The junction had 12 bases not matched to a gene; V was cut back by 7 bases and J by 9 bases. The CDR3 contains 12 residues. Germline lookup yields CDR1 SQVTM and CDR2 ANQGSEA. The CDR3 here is CSAGDSLRGQYF. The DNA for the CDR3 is TGCAGCGCAGGGGACAGCCTACGAGGGCAGTACTTC.

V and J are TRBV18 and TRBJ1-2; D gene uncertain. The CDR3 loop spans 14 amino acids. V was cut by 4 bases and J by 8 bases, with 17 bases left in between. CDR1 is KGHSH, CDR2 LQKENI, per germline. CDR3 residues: CASSQKVGPWGYTF. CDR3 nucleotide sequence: TGTGCCAGCTCACAAAAGGTTGGCCCCTGGGGCTACACCTTC.

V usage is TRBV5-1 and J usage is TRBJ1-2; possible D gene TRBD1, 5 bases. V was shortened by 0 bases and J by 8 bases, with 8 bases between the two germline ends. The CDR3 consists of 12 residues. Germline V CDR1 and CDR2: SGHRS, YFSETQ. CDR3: CASSLAGRGYTF. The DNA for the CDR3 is TGCGCCAGCAGCTTGGCGGGGCGAGGCTACACCTTC.

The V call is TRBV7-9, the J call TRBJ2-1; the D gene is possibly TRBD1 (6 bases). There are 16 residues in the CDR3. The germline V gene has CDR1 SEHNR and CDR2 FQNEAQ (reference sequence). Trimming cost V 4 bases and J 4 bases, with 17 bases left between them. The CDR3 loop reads CASSSRTGTTYNEQFF. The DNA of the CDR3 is TGTGCCAGCAGCTCCCGAACCGGGACAACTTACAATGAGCAGTTCTTC. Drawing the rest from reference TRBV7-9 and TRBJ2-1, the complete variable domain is DTGVSQNPRHKITKRGQNVTFRCDPISEHNRLYWYRQTLGQGPEFLTYFQNEAQLEKSRLLSDRFSAERPKGSFSTLEIQRTEQGDSAMYLCASSSRTGTTYNEQFFGPGTRLTVL.

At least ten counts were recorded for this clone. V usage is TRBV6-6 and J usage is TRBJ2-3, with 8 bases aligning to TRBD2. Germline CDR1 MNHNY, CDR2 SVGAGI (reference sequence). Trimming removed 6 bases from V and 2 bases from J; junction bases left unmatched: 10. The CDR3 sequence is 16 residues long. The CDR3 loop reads CASRPYGTSHTDTQYF. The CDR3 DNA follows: TGTGCCAGCAGGCCTTACGGGACTAGTCACACAGATACGCAGTATTTT.

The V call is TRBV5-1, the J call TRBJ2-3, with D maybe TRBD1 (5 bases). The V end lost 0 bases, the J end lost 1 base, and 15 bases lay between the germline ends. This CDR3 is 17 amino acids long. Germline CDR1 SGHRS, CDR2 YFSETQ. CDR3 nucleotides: TGCGCCAGCAGCTTGGTGGGGCTCAGTACTCGCACAGATACGCAGTATTTT. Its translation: CASSLVGLSTRTDTQYF.